This TCR beta chain was captured by sequencing in a study of blood T cell repertoires in COVID-19. On the study more broadly: Acute and convalescent COVID-19 samples came from the United States, Italy and Spain. Sample material is recorded as cDNA or gDNA derived from T cells, B-cell-depleted T cells, or PBMCs.

TCRdb's table, derived via immunoSEQ multiplex PCR, lists solely in-frame clones and lacks some. The sample consists of about 280,000 clones, approximately 85% of them appearing once. Losses at the gene ends were 6 bases for V and 2 bases for J; bases not matched to a gene: 5. Germline loops: CDR1 MNHNY, CDR2 SVGAGI (reference sequence). This CDR3 comprises 14 residues. The sequenced material came from peripheral blood. The chain employs TRBV6-6 and TRBJ1-1, with TRBD1 identical over 8 bases. The clonotype was recovered from a man aged 18-30 years with active or convalescent COVID-19. The CDR3 reads CASSYDRGNTEAFF. CDR3 nucleotide sequence: TGTGCCAGCAGCTATGACAGGGGCAACACTGAAGCTTTCTTT.